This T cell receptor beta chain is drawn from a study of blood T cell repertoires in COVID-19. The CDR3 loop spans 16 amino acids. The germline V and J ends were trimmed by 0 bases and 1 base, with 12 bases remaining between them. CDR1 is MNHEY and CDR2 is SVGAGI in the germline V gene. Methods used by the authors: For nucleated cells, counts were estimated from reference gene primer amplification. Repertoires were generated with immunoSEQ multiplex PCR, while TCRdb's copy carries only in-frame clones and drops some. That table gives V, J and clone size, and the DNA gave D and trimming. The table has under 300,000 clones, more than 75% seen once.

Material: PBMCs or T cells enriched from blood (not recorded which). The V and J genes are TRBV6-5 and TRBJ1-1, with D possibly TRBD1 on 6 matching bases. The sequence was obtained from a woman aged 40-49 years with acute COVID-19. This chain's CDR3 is CASSYSAGVGNTEAFF. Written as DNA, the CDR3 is TGTGCCAGCAGTTACTCCGCAGGGGTCGGGAACACTGAAGCTTTCTTT.